This T cell receptor beta chain stems from a study of T-cell reconstitution after alpha-beta-depleted transplantation in children. The germline CDR1 and CDR2 sequences are LNHNV and YYDKDF (reference sequence). With 0 bases removed from V and 0 bases from J, the gap between germline ends came to 6 bases. CDR3 size: 14 residues. Unique molecular identifiers featured in how the TCRbeta library was prepared. Each CDR3 protein gets one entry after TCRdb re-called the PCR reads with MiXCR. The data show about 500,000 distinct CDR3 sequences, 30% to 35% seen once. This receptor was identified in a human donor who donated a stem cell graft to a child with aplastic anemia. This material consisted of PBMCs from the stem cell graft donor, taken from the stem cell graft. The V gene is TRBV15, the J gene TRBJ2-7; D call uncertain. The CDR3 spells CATSREAVSYEQYF. Written as DNA, the CDR3 is TGTGCCACCAGCAGAGAAGCAGTCTCCTACGAGCAGTACTTC.